In its sample, the clone carrying this T cell receptor (beta chain) was seen a few times. The data derive from a study of control samples from healthy donors and cancer patients. The CDR3 spans 13 residues. The ends were cut back, 0 bases at V and 11 bases at J, with 13 bases in the middle. CDR1 MNHEY and CDR2 SVGAGI come from the germline V gene. The protocol was immunoSEQ multiplex PCR, while the TCRdb copy is restricted to in-frame clones and leaves out a portion. The table shows nearly 55,000 clones, with 95% to 97% occurring only once. Sequencing was carried out using blood. This rearrangement joins TRBV6-5 to TRBJ1-1, with D hard to call. The TCR originated in a woman aged 25 to 45 in good health. In DNA, the CDR3 is TGTGCCAGCAGTTACTCTGAGGCTCAGAGGGCTTTCTTT. Amino acids: CASSYSEAQRAFF.